Here is one T cell receptor (beta chain) with its context. These data are taken from a study of blood T cell repertoires in COVID-19. Data came from immunoSEQ multiplex PCR; TCRdb stores just in-frame clones and leaves some out. The sample has about 89,000 clones, about two thirds seen once. The sample was peripheral blood. This receptor was identified in an elderly woman with acute or convalescent COVID-19.

CDR3 sequence reads: CASSAGQLNSPLHF. The DNA of the CDR3 is TGTGCCAGCAGCGCGGGACAGCTTAATTCACCCCTCCACTTT. The rearrangement links TRBV7-2 to TRBJ1-6, with 7 bases lining up with TRBD1. V gave up 5 bases and J gave up 6 bases; unmatched junction bases: 4. Germline CDR1 is SGHTA and CDR2 is FQGNSA. CDR3 length: 14 amino acids.